The 9 T cell receptor beta chains listed next were all sequenced from one sample in a study of cytomegalovirus exposure and HLA in healthy donors. Both 60 Vbeta primers and 13 Jbeta primers went into the PCR. The assay was immunoSEQ multiplex PCR, and TCRdb's table has in-frame clones only and misses some. The sample carries about 120,000 clones, approximately 78% recorded once. What was sequenced was PBMCs. Source of these receptors: a man aged 25 to 40 in good health and CMV-seropositive.

The J gene is TRBJ2-1, the V gene TRBV4-3; D is possibly TRBD2 (6 bases). Per germline, CDR1 LGHNA and CDR2 YSLEER. V lost 0 bases and J 3 bases, leaving 15 bases between the germline ends. This CDR3 contains 17 residues. The CDR3 here is CASSQDLRGLYYNEQFF. The CDR3 coding sequence is TGCGCCAGCAGCCAAGATCTCCGGGGACTGTACTACAATGAGCAGTTCTTC.

V gene TRBV7-2 combines with J gene TRBJ2-7; tentative D call: TRBD1 (6 bases). Trimming took 1 base from V and 0 from J, leaving 13 bases between them. This CDR3 spans 16 amino acids. Germline lookup yields CDR1 SGHTA and CDR2 FQGNSA. CDR3: CASSLEGTSGSYEQYF. CDR3 bases: TGTGCCAGCAGCTTAGAGGGGACATCCGGCTCCTACGAGCAGTACTTC.

V is TRBV5-1 and J is TRBJ2-4; TRBD2 matches 10 bases. CDR1 SGHRS and CDR2 YFSETQ come from the germline V gene. The CDR3 spans 19 residues. V trimming: 1 base; J trimming: 1 base; junction bases outside the gene matches: 11. The CDR3 here is CASSLRASGSEKAKNIQYF. In DNA, the CDR3 is TGCGCCAGCAGCTTGCGGGCTAGCGGGAGTGAGAAGGCCAAAAACATTCAGTACTTC.

The genes are TRBV7-8 and TRBJ2-1; TRBD1 agrees at 8 bases. This CDR3 spans 13 amino acids. Germline CDR1 and CDR2: SGHVS and FQNEAQ. V was clipped by 6 bases and J by 9 bases; unmatched bases: 7. CDR3 in DNA: TGTGCCAGCAGACGCCCCGACAGGGGTGAGCAGTTCTTC. Translating gives CASRRPDRGEQFF.

This chain joins TRBV25-1 and TRBJ2-2, with D maybe TRBD2 (5 bases). Trimming removed 6 bases from V and 6 bases from J, with 8 bases in between. The CDR3 is made up of 12 amino acids. CDR1 and CDR2 from the germline V gene are MGHDK and SYGVNS. The CDR3 bases are TGTGCCAGCAGCCTAGCAGCCGGGGAGCTGTTTTTT. It yields the protein CASSLAAGELFF. The full variable domain, in which reference TRBV25-1 and TRBJ2-2 provide the parts outside the CDR3, is EADIYQTPRYLVIGTGKKITLECSQTMGHDKMYWYQQDPGMELHLIHYSYGVNSTEKGDLSSESTVSRIRTEHFPLTLESARPSHTSQYLCASSLAAGELFFGEGSRLTVL.

The V call is TRBV2, the J call TRBJ1-5; 10 bases align to TRBD1. Germline trimming cut 5 bases from V and 0 bases from J; bases unmatched to any gene: 19. The CDR3 totals 21 residues. CDR1 is SNHLY and CDR2 is FYNNEI in the germline V gene. In nucleotides, the CDR3 is TGTGCCAGCAGTCTGAACCCCCGGGGGCGGGACAGGGGCTATAGCAATCAGCCCCAGCATTTT. As protein: CASSLNPRGRDRGYSNQPQHF.

The rearrangement uses TRBV9 and TRBJ1-2; perhaps TRBD1 as D (6 bases). The CDR3 sequence is 14 residues long. Trimming removed 4 bases from V and 8 bases from J, with 18 bases in between. CDR1 SGDLS and CDR2 YYNGEE come from the germline V gene. CDR3 DNA: TGTGCCAGCAGCCCGGGGGGGCAGGGGCTAGGCTACACCTTC. This codes for CASSPGGQGLGYTF. The whole variable domain, filled in from reference TRBV9 and TRBJ1-2, reads DSGVTQTPKHLITATGQRVTLRCSPRSGDLSVYWYQQSLDQGLQFLIQYYNGEERAKGNILERFSAQQFPDLHSELNLSSLELGDSALYFCASSPGGQGLGYTFGSGTRLTVV.

The chain links TRBV25-1 to TRBJ1-3; 12 bases map to TRBD1. Germline V CDR1 and CDR2: MGHDK, SYGVNS. J lost 4 bases, V lost 1 base, and 2 bases had no gene match. The CDR3 length is 16 residues. This CDR3 is CASSEWGQGAGNTIYF. In DNA, the CDR3 is TGTGCCAGCAGTGAATGGGGACAGGGGGCCGGAAACACCATATATTTT.

The rearrangement uses TRBV9 and TRBJ2-4, with TRBD1 as a possible D gene (6 bases). CDR3 length: 14 amino acids. Germline CDR1 is SGDLS and CDR2 is YYNGEE. Trimming removed 4 bases from V and 7 bases from J, with 15 bases in between. This CDR3 reads CASSSVGQGNIQYF. The CDR3 DNA is TGTGCCAGCAGCTCCGTCGGGCAGGGGAACATTCAGTACTTC. The whole variable domain, filled in from reference TRBV9 and TRBJ2-4, reads DSGVTQTPKHLITATGQRVTLRCSPRSGDLSVYWYQQSLDQGLQFLIQYYNGEERAKGNILERFSAQQFPDLHSELNLSSLELGDSALYFCASSSVGQGNIQYFGAGTRLSVL.